The rows below give T cell receptor beta chains drawn from one sample of a study of siplizumab effects on memory and regulatory T cells. Profiled with immunoSEQ multiplex PCR; TCRdb holds only in-frame clones, not every one. The table has 85,000 to 95,000 clones, around 94% seen once. The sample consisted of non-Treg CD4+ T cells sorted from blood. These receptors were collected from a human donor in good health. The CDR3 runs from the conserved cysteine through the conserved F or W. Each record gives: V gene, clone size, J gene, D gene, CDR3 DNA, CDR3 protein. D genes are given only for firm matches. Some rows have no size entry. The others give once, few or many, or a class for an expanded clone.

TRBV5-1,-,TRBJ1-1,-,TGCGCCAGCAGAGTCAGCAATATGAACACTGAAGCTTTCTTT,CASRVSNMNTEAFF
TRBV19,-,TRBJ1-4,TRBD1,TGTGCCAGTAGTAAAGACAGGGCGCGGGGCAATGAAAAACTGTTTTTT,CASSKDRARGNEKLFF
TRBV5-5,once,TRBJ2-7,-,TGTGCCAGCAGCGTAACCGGGACACCGACCTACGAGCAGTACTTC,CASSVTGTPTYEQYF
TRBV9,-,TRBJ1-1,-,TGTGCCAGCAGCGTATCGTTGAACACTGAAGCTTTCTTT,CASSVSLNTEAFF
TRBV6-6,once,TRBJ1-2,-,TGTGCCAGCAGTTACTCGACCCGGGGAGGAGGCTACACCTTC,CASSYSTRGGGYTF
TRBV6-5,-,TRBJ2-1,-,TGTGCCAGCAGTTACGAGCCTCGGACCTACAATGAGCAGTTCTTC,CASSYEPRTYNEQFF
TRBV9,once,TRBJ2-7,-,TGTGCCAGCAGCGTTCCCGCAGTGAAGGTAGCGGCCTACGAGCAGTACTTC,CASSVPAVKVAAYEQYF
TRBV4-2,-,TRBJ2-4,TRBD2,TGTGCCAGCAGCCAAGAAGGGACTACAAACATTCAGTACTTC,CASSQEGTTNIQYF
TRBV5-1,-,TRBJ1-2,TRBD1,TGCGCCAGCAGCTGGGGGACAGGCTATGGCTACACCTTC,CASSWGTGYGYTF
TRBV28,-,TRBJ2-5,-,TGTGCCAGCAGTTTACAGGGTATGTTGGAGACCCAGTACTTC,CASSLQGMLETQYF